Below are 31 T cell receptor beta chains sequenced from a single sample in a study of blood T cell repertoires in COVID-19. Assay: immunoSEQ multiplex PCR; the TCRdb copy retains only in-frame clones and omits some. This sample has around 220,000 clones, with 87% found just once. Sequencing was performed on PBMCs or T cells enriched from blood (not recorded which). All receptors come from a woman in her 30s with acute COVID-19.

This chain joins TRBV3-1 (or the pseudogene TRBV3-2) and TRBJ1-2; 7 nucleotides align to TRBD1. This CDR3 is 14 amino acids long. CDR1 LGHDT and CDR2 YNNKEL come from the germline V gene (reference sequence). With V trimmed by 1 base and J by 6 bases, 5 bases remained unmatched. CDR3 sequence reads: CASSQVARGNGYTF. DNA for the CDR3: TGTGCCAGCAGCCAAGTGGCCAGGGGGAATGGCTACACCTTC.

This chain connects TRBV29-1 to TRBJ1-2; a possible D gene is TRBD1 (6 bases). The CDR3 length is 14 residues. Germline V gives CDR1 SQVTM, CDR2 ANQGSEA. The CDR3 sequence is CAGGGRGANYGYTF. For the CDR3, the DNA is TGCGCTGGGGGCGGCCGGGGAGCGAACTATGGCTACACCTTC.

The chain uses TRBV5-6 and TRBJ1-4; TRBD1 might be the D (5 bases). The CDR3 spans 15 residues. The V end lost 2 bases, the J end lost 4 bases, and 12 bases lay between the germline ends. Germline values: CDR1 SGHDT, CDR2 YYEEEE. DNA of the CDR3: TGTGCCAGCAGCTTAATCTCAGGGATTAATGAAAAACTGTTTTTT. It codes for CASSLISGINEKLFF.

This rearrangement joins TRBV28 to TRBJ2-5; a possible D gene is TRBD2 (5 bases). V dropped 5 bases and J dropped 5 bases, with 15 bases sitting between them. Germline V gene lookup returns CDR1 MDHEN and CDR2 SYDVKM. This CDR3 region has 14 residues. CDR3 DNA: TGTGCCAGCAGTGCTGAGGGTAATTCCGAGACCCAGTACTTC. Translation: CASSAEGNSETQYF.

The V and J genes are TRBV5-1 and TRBJ2-7, with 12 bases identical to TRBD1. Germline loops: CDR1 SGHRS, CDR2 YFSETQ. Losses at the gene ends were 4 bases for V and 0 bases for J; bases not matched to a gene: 5. The CDR3 covers 16 residues. The CDR3 DNA reads as TGCGCCAGCAGCACGGGACAGGGGGCCAGCTCCTACGAGCAGTACTTC. It codes for CASSTGQGASSYEQYF.

The rearrangement joins TRBV7-3 to TRBJ1-6, with D possibly TRBD1 on 5 matching bases. The germline V and J ends were trimmed by 5 bases and 9 bases, with 14 bases remaining between them. Germline values: CDR1 SGHTA, CDR2 FQGTGA. CDR3 length: 14 residues. CDR3 bases: TGTGCCAGCAGCCGGACCTCCGGGGGTTCACCCCTCCACTTT. This gives the protein CASSRTSGGSPLHF. The full variable domain, its missing parts supplied by reference TRBV7-3 and TRBJ1-6, is GAGVSQTPSNKVTEKGKYVELRCDPISGHTALYWYRQSLGQGPEFLIYFQGTGAADDSGLPNDRFFAVRPEGSVSTLKIQRTERGDSAVYLCASSRTSGGSPLHFGNGTRLTVT.

The J gene is TRBJ1-5, the V gene TRBV6-6; D is perhaps TRBD1 (5 bases). Germline loops: CDR1 MNHNY, CDR2 SVGAGI (reference sequence). The CDR3 length is 14 residues. The germline V and J ends were trimmed by 2 bases and 6 bases, with 11 bases remaining between them. CDR3 amino acids: CASSYGTPSQPQHF. The CDR3 region has the DNA TGTGCCAGCAGTTACGGGACTCCCAGTCAGCCCCAGCATTTT.

This CDR3 reads CASSLPSLEHEQYF. The CDR3 nucleotides read TGTGCCAGCAGCTTACCCTCACTCGAGCACGAGCAGTACTTC. The V and J genes are TRBV7-9 and TRBJ2-7, with D uncertain. V lost 2 bases and J 5 bases, leaving 13 bases between the germline ends. This CDR3 spans 14 amino acids. Germline V lookup: CDR1 SEHNR, CDR2 FQNEAQ (reference sequence).

The chain employs TRBV27 and TRBJ1-1; the D gene is possibly TRBD1 (6 bases). Between the trimmed V and J ends, which lost 6 bases and 3 bases, there was a span of 26 bases. The CDR3 extends over 18 amino acids. CDR1 is MNHEY and CDR2 is SMNVEV in the germline V gene (reference sequence). CDR3 loop: CASRVNRASGSGDTEAFF. CDR3 bases: TGTGCCAGCAGGGTGAACAGGGCTTCGGGGTCTGGGGACACTGAAGCTTTCTTT.

This chain links TRBV25-1 with TRBJ2-7, with 8 positions matching TRBD2. The CDR3 spans 15 residues. The germline V gene has CDR1 MGHDK and CDR2 SYGVNS. V was pared by 1 base and J by 7 bases, with 9 bases of the junction left unmatched. For the CDR3, the DNA is TGTGCCAGCAGTGAATTAGGGGACGCGGGAGGAGAGCAGTACTTC. Protein sequence: CASSELGDAGGEQYF.

The chain couples TRBV6-2 or TRBV6-3 to TRBJ1-2; tentative D call: TRBD1 (5 bases). Deletions cut 4 bases from V and 7 bases from J, with 19 bases between. The CDR3 is 15 amino acids. Germline CDR1 and CDR2: MNHEY and SVGEGT. The DNA for the CDR3 is TGTGCCAGCAGTTGGGTGCCGGGACTACTTCCTGGCTACACCTTC. It translates to CASSWVPGLLPGYTF.

The genes are TRBV18 and TRBJ1-5; 8 bases are a match to TRBD1. CDR3 length equals 13 residues. The germline CDR1 and CDR2 sequences are KGHSH and LQKENI. V trimming: 6 bases; J trimming: 7 bases; junction bases outside the gene matches: 5. The chain's CDR3 is CASSNNRGQPQHF. For the CDR3, the DNA is TGTGCCAGCTCCAACAACAGGGGGCAGCCCCAGCATTTT.

The genes are TRBV11-2 and TRBJ1-6, with D uncertain. V lost 2 bases to trimming and J lost 10 bases, with 9 bases between them. The CDR3 runs to 13 residues. Germline-derived CDR1 and CDR2 are SGHAT and FQNNGV. The CDR3: CASSLSSRSPLHF. The DNA for the CDR3 is TGTGCCAGCAGCTTAAGTTCGAGATCACCCCTCCACTTT.

The rearrangement joins TRBV6-5 to TRBJ2-7; 7 bases fit TRBD1. V was clipped by 5 bases and J by 2 bases; unmatched bases: 6. Per the germline V gene, CDR1 is MNHEY and CDR2 is SVGAGI. This CDR3 contains 14 residues. The CDR3 DNA reads TGTGCCAGCAGTCGGACAGGTCCGGCCTACGAGCAGTACTTC. Protein: CASSRTGPAYEQYF.

The rearrangement uses TRBV15 and TRBJ1-1; D might be TRBD1 (6 bases). This CDR3 contains 14 residues. V was clipped by 0 bases and J by 4 bases, with 9 bases between them. CDR1 and CDR2 (germline): LNHNV, YYDKDF (reference sequence). CDR3 amino acids: CATSRDHRATEAFF. CDR3 sequence (DNA): TGTGCCACCAGCAGAGATCACAGGGCCACTGAAGCTTTCTTT.

This chain links TRBV28 with TRBJ2-7; 8 bases are a match to TRBD1. The CDR3 runs 14 residues. CDR1 and CDR2 from the germline V gene are MDHEN and SYDVKM. Trimming took 2 bases from V and 4 from J; bases not matched to a gene: 4. CDR3 nucleotide sequence: TGTGCCAGCAGTTTACCGACAGGGGTGTACGAGCAGTACTTC. Translation: CASSLPTGVYEQYF.

J is TRBJ1-2 and V is TRBV5-5; the match to TRBD1 covers 11 bases. After removal of 3 bases from V and 4 bases from J, the junction contained 5 bases not matched to a gene. The V gene's germline CDR1 is SGHKS and CDR2 YYEKEE (reference sequence). This CDR3 is 15 amino acids long. CDR3 coding DNA: TGTGCCAGCAGCTCTGGGACAGGGGGAGGCTATGGCTACACCTTC. Protein sequence: CASSSGTGGGYGYTF.

The chain uses TRBV5-1 and TRBJ2-7, with 9 bases matching TRBD2. Germline CDR1 SGHRS, CDR2 YFSETQ. V lost 6 bases, J lost 3 bases, and 13 bases stayed unmatched. This CDR3 region has 16 residues. CDR3 coding DNA: TGCGCCAGCACCGTAGCGGGAGTGGAAGATAACTACGAGCAGTACTTC. Translated: CASTVAGVEDNYEQYF.

The chain has TRBV27 and TRBJ2-1; 7 bases are shared with TRBD1. Germline V gene data show CDR1 as MNHEY and CDR2 as SMNVEV (reference sequence). V shed 7 bases, J shed 6 bases, and the junction held 9 bases outside the gene matches. This CDR3 comprises 14 residues. This CDR3 is CASTLTGSGNEQFF. DNA for the CDR3: TGTGCCAGCACCTTGACAGGGTCGGGCAATGAGCAGTTCTTC.

This chain uses TRBV10-3 with TRBJ2-4; TRBD1 aligns across 10 bases. Germline V gene sequence: CDR1 ENHRY, CDR2 SYGVKD. The CDR3 loop spans 14 amino acids. Trimming cost V 6 bases and J 7 bases; bases outside gene matches: 6. CDR3 bases: TGTGCCATCAGCATAGACAGGGGGCGGAACATTCAGTACTTC. Amino acids: CAISIDRGRNIQYF.

This chain uses TRBV18 with TRBJ1-6; possibly TRBD1 for D (6 bases). CDR1 KGHSH and CDR2 LQKENI come from the germline V gene. With 3 bases removed from V and 9 bases from J, the gap between germline ends came to 15 bases. This CDR3 is built from 15 residues. As DNA, the CDR3 is TGTGCCAGCTCACCCGATGGGGGCCCAACTTCACCCCTCCACTTT. This sequence encodes CASSPDGGPTSPLHF.

The chain uses TRBV9 and TRBJ1-1, with 7 bases identical to TRBD1. V lost 3 bases to trimming and J lost 5 bases; unmatched junction nucleotides: 10. Germline V lookup: CDR1 SGDLS, CDR2 YYNGEE. The CDR3 covers 15 residues. The CDR3 DNA sequence: TGTGCCAGCAGCGCGGGTGGTCAGGGGGTAACTGAAGCTTTCTTT. Protein: CASSAGGQGVTEAFF.

The V and J genes are TRBV30 and TRBJ1-1, with D possibly TRBD1 on 6 matching bases. Deletions cut 4 bases from V and 5 bases from J, with 11 bases between. CDR1 is GTSNPN and CDR2 is SVGIG in the germline V gene (reference sequence). There are 12 residues in the CDR3. DNA for the CDR3: TGTGCCTGGACCAGGGGCGGGACTGAAGCTTTCTTT. This sequence encodes CAWTRGGTEAFF.

V gene TRBV28 combines with J gene TRBJ2-4; 9 bases are a match to TRBD2. V lost 4 bases, J lost 7 bases, and 11 bases stayed unmatched. Germline-derived CDR1 and CDR2 are MDHEN and SYDVKM. The CDR3 has 16 residues. As DNA, the CDR3 is TGTGCCAGCAGTTCACCTTTGCGGGAGGGCCCCAACATTCAGTACTTC. Its translation is CASSSPLREGPNIQYF.

The V and J genes are TRBV7-2 and TRBJ1-5; 9 bases map to TRBD1. CDR1 and CDR2 (germline): SGHTA, FQGNSA. The V gene end was trimmed by 1 base and the J gene end by 7 bases; junction bases not matched to a gene: 5. The CDR3 is made up of 15 amino acids. The CDR3 DNA follows: TGTGCCAGCAGCTTAGGGGACAGGGCGGCACAGCCCCAGCATTTT. This sequence encodes CASSLGDRAAQPQHF.

The V call is TRBV7-9, the J call TRBJ2-2, with D tentatively TRBD1 (6 bases). V gave up 5 bases and J gave up 2 bases, with 24 bases separating them. There are 19 residues in the CDR3. The germline gives CDR1 SEHNR, CDR2 FQNEAQ (reference sequence). CDR3 DNA sequence: TGTGCCAGCAGCGAACTCCGGGACACACTAAGGGAAAACACCGGGGAGCTGTTTTTT. Protein: CASSELRDTLRENTGELFF.

The chain couples TRBV27 to TRBJ1-5; 7 bases fit TRBD1. V trimming: 5 bases; J trimming: 3 bases; junction bases outside the gene matches: 1. The V gene's germline CDR1 is MNHEY and CDR2 SMNVEV (reference sequence). CDR3 length: 13 residues. The CDR3 nucleotides are TGTGCCAGCAGTGACAGGGTCAATCAGCCCCAGCATTTT. As protein: CASSDRVNQPQHF.

In nucleotides, the CDR3 is TGTGCCAGCAGTTTAAATTTCATTGAGTTCCCCTACGAGCAGTACTTC. It codes for CASSLNFIEFPYEQYF. The chain has TRBV27 and TRBJ2-7; D uncertain. This CDR3 is 16 amino acids long. Trimming shortened V by 2 bases and J by 2 bases, and 16 bases separated the two germline ends. Germline values: CDR1 MNHEY, CDR2 SMNVEV (reference sequence).

The chain employs TRBV24-1 and TRBJ1-2; 9 bases fit TRBD1. CDR3 size: 15 residues. The V and J ends lost 4 bases and 7 bases, in that order; junction bases with no gene match: 9. Germline loops: CDR1 KGHDR, CDR2 SFDVKD. DNA of the CDR3: TGTGCCACCAGTGAGGGGGGGACAGGGCATGGTGGCTACACCTTC. Translated, it gives CATSEGGTGHGGYTF.

The chain joins TRBV13 to TRBJ2-2; D gene ambiguous. V shed 0 bases and J shed 0 bases, with 5 bases lying between them. Per germline, CDR1 PRHDT and CDR2 FYEKMQ (reference sequence). This CDR3 is 15 amino acids long. The CDR3 protein is CASSLGNSNTGELFF. DNA of the CDR3: TGTGCCAGCAGCTTAGGCAACTCGAACACCGGGGAGCTGTTTTTT.

The V and J genes are TRBV11-2 and TRBJ2-5; the D gene is possibly TRBD2 (6 bases). The ends were cut back, 5 bases at V and 6 bases at J, with 19 bases in the middle. This CDR3 comprises 15 residues. In germline, CDR1 is SGHAT, CDR2 FQNNGV. The CDR3 region has the DNA TGTGCCAGCAGCAGCGTATTCGGGAGCTGGCAGACCCAGTACTTC. This encodes CASSSVFGSWQTQYF.